This TCR beta chain was captured in a study of cytomegalovirus exposure and HLA in healthy donors. Study-wide results and caveats: The authors listed 150 to 200 TCR beta chains as cytomegalovirus-associated. Most TCR sequences showed up rarely, but some public TCRs showed up in many donors. TCR clusters originating in the first cohort tended to co-occur in the 100 to 150 validation repertoires, according to a later analysis.

The method was immunoSEQ multiplex PCR; TCRdb's version includes in-frame clones alone and lacks a portion of them. The table lists 55,000 to 65,000 clones, roughly 96% of them singletons. V lost 4 bases to trimming and J lost 4 bases; unmatched junction nucleotides: 9. The CDR3 totals 16 residues. The germline CDR1 and CDR2 sequences are SGHNT and YYREEE (reference sequence). The donors were part of the validation cohort of 120 subjects. That cohort was separate from the first cohort, which comprised 500 to 850 subjects. On this clone itself: The antigen remains undetermined.

V and J are TRBV5-4 and TRBJ2-2; TRBD1 aligns across 8 bases. The receptor was isolated from a man aged 18 to 29 in good health and CMV-seronegative. Sequencing input: PBMCs. Here the CDR3 DNA reads TGTGCCAGCAGCCTAGACAGGGGTTTCAGCACCGGGGAGCTGTTTTTT. Its protein is CASSLDRGFSTGELFF.